The sequence of this TCR beta chain was determined in a study of identical twins. The table lists this clonotype with many counts. The antigen is unknown. General study results and limits: Out-of-frame sharing of TCR alpha in monozygotic twins was underestimated by models.

CDR1 and CDR2 from the germline V gene are WSHSY and SAAADI. This CDR3 region has 13 residues. Trimming shortened V by 6 bases and J by 0 bases, and 5 bases separated the two germline ends. TCRdb reprocessed the 5' RACE reads via MiXCR and lists one record per CDR3 protein. The sample gives about 730,000 distinct CDR3 sequences, approximately 22% of which show up once; about 4.3% is in the top ten. The data were also submitted as part of a second study, on T cells expressing NK-cell markers.

The origin of this receptor is a young woman in good health. Sample: PBMCs. The V and J genes are TRBV10-2 and TRBJ1-4; D gene uncertain. The CDR3 coding sequence is TGCGCCAGCAGACCCGCAACTAATGAAAAACTGTTTTTT. It yields the protein CASRPATNEKLFF.